The 15 T cell receptor beta chains reported below all come from one sample, sequenced in a study of T cells after yellow fever vaccination. TCRdb processed the 5' RACE reads anew with MiXCR; each CDR3 protein has one entry. The sample contains more than 65,000 distinct CDR3 sequences, approximately 6.2% of which appear only once. This sample comprised CD4+ T cells sorted from PBMCs, obtained around 15 days after the first yellow fever vaccination. The receptor set was obtained from a man between 18 and 35 years old who received the YFV17D yellow fever vaccine.

This clonotype has a count of ten or more. J is TRBJ2-6 and V is TRBV28; D is ambiguous. Per the germline V gene, CDR1 is MDHEN and CDR2 is SYDVKM. The V gene lost 3 bases and the J gene lost 0 bases, with 3 bases spanning the gap. There are 14 residues in the CDR3. In DNA, the CDR3 is TGTGCCAGCAGTTTTTCCTCTGGGGCCAACGTCCTGACTTTC. This translates into CASSFSSGANVLTF.

This clonotype showed up many times. The chain is built from TRBV11-3 and TRBJ2-2; maybe TRBD2 (6 bases). Trimming shortened V by 5 bases and J by 1 base, and 14 bases separated the two germline ends. The germline gives CDR1 SGHNT, CDR2 YENEEA. The CDR3 covers 16 residues. The CDR3 spells CASSPWGSGNTGELFF. CDR3 bases: TGTGCCAGCAGCCCCTGGGGTAGCGGGAACACCGGGGAGCTGTTTTTT.

This clonotype occurred many times. J is TRBJ1-5 and V is TRBV6-5, with 10 bases identical to TRBD1. This CDR3 is 16 amino acids long. The germline CDR1 and CDR2 sequences are MNHEY and SVGAGI. V shed 2 bases and J 4 bases; nucleotides not matched to a gene: 5. The CDR3 sequence: CASSYDRGQENQPQHF. The CDR3 DNA sequence: TGTGCCAGCAGTTACGACAGGGGGCAAGAAAATCAGCCCCAGCATTTT.

In this sample, this clonotype turned up many times. V is TRBV5-1 and J is TRBJ2-2; 12 bases match TRBD2. V lost 0 bases and J lost 6; bases outside the gene matches: 3. Germline V CDR1 and CDR2: SGHRS, YFSETQ. The CDR3 length is 16 residues. The CDR3 loop reads CASSLAGLAGSGELFF. CDR3 nucleotides: TGCGCCAGCAGCTTGGCCGGACTAGCGGGGTCCGGGGAGCTGTTTTTT.

This clonotype has at least ten counts. The CDR3 spells CSAYDRHTEAFF. In nucleotides, the CDR3 is TGCAGTGCTTACGACAGGCACACTGAAGCTTTCTTT. V usage is TRBV20-1 and J usage is TRBJ1-1, with a possible D match to TRBD1 (6 bases). Per the germline V gene, CDR1 is DFQATT and CDR2 is SNEGSKA (reference sequence). This CDR3 region has 12 residues. With 5 bases removed from V and 3 bases from J, the gap between germline ends came to 10 bases.

This clonotype was observed at least ten times. Here the CDR3 reads CASSMTGSGLYGYTF. The CDR3 nucleotides are TGTGCCAGCAGCATGACAGGGTCCGGGCTCTATGGCTACACCTTC. The chain couples TRBV7-6 to TRBJ1-2; TRBD1 agrees at 7 bases. The CDR3 is made up of 15 amino acids. J was trimmed by 4 bases and V by 5 bases; bases with no gene match: 10. Germline CDR1 and CDR2: SGHVS and FNYEAQ.

This clonotype was observed at least ten times. V gene TRBV4-2 combines with J gene TRBJ2-1; tentatively, D is TRBD2 (5 bases). Germline assignment: CDR1 LGHNA and CDR2 YNFKEQ. Trimming removed 1 base at V and 6 bases at J, with 13 bases between. The length of the CDR3 is 15 residues. CDR3 loop: CASSQGGQIGNEQFF. Written as DNA, the CDR3 is TGTGCCAGCAGCCAAGGAGGGCAGATAGGCAATGAGCAGTTCTTC.

This clonotype was picked up many times. This chain links TRBV7-2 with TRBJ1-5; D is unclear. Trimming removed 3 bases at V and 2 bases at J, with 11 bases between. The CDR3 has 15 residues. Germline V lookup: CDR1 SGHTA, CDR2 FQGNSA. The DNA for the CDR3 is TGTGCCAGCAGCTTCCAGCGTGGAGGCAATCAGCCCCAGCATTTT. The encoded protein is CASSFQRGGNQPQHF.

This clonotype showed up many times. The chain links TRBV10-3 to TRBJ2-7, with D perhaps matching TRBD2 (5 bases). The CDR3 is 12 amino acids. Trimming took off 3 bases at V and 3 bases at J, with 6 bases between the two ends. The V gene's germline CDR1 is ENHRY and CDR2 SYGVKD. The CDR3 loop reads CAISDTSYEQYV. The CDR3 DNA reads as TGTGCCATCAGTGACACTAGCTACGAGCAGTACGTC.

This clonotype has at least ten counts. The gene calls are TRBV30 and TRBJ2-7; D might be TRBD1 or TRBD2, each matching 5 bases. CDR3 length: 15 amino acids. V dropped 2 bases and J dropped 5 bases, with 19 bases sitting between them. CDR1 is GTSNPN and CDR2 is SVGIG in the germline V gene (reference sequence). CDR3 loop: CAWSPGTTHGHEQYF. Written as DNA, the CDR3 is TGTGCCTGGAGTCCAGGGACCACCCACGGCCACGAGCAGTACTTC.

Many counts were recorded for this clonotype. The J gene is TRBJ1-4, the V gene TRBV5-1, with D tentatively TRBD1 (5 bases). Germline V gene data show CDR1 as SGHRS and CDR2 as YFSETQ. The V end lost 0 bases, the J end lost 8 bases, and 11 bases lay between the germline ends. The CDR3 consists of 14 residues. The CDR3 reads CASSLGGAGEKLFF. Here the CDR3 DNA reads TGCGCCAGCAGCTTGGGGGGCGCGGGGGAAAAACTGTTTTTT.

Note on this clonotype: A much bigger clone sits one base away, suggesting this may be a read error. The chain recombines TRBV29-1 with TRBJ1-3; no firm D call. Looked up from germline, CDR1 is SQVTM and CDR2 is ANQGSEA. CDR3 size: 11 residues. CDR3 in amino acids: CCVNQGNTIYF. DNA of the CDR3: TGCTGCGTAAACCAGGGAAACACCATATATTTT.

This clonotype was seen many times. This rearrangement joins TRBV12-3 or TRBV12-4 to TRBJ1-1; 11 bases match TRBD1. The CDR3 is 15 residues long. Trimming removed 5 bases from V and 1 base from J; junction bases left unmatched: 3. The chain's CDR3 is CASSRTGGANTEAFF. The CDR3 DNA reads as TGTGCCAGCAGTCGGACAGGGGGCGCGAACACTGAAGCTTTCTTT.

This clonotype has ten or more counts. J is TRBJ2-1 and V is TRBV6-5; D gene unclear. The CDR3 loop spans 16 amino acids. Looked up from germline, CDR1 is MNHEY and CDR2 is SVGAGI. Trimming took off 1 base at V and 0 bases at J, with 10 bases between the two ends. The CDR3 is CASSYFTGSSYNEQFF. The CDR3 nucleotides are TGTGCCAGCAGTTACTTTACCGGTAGCTCCTACAATGAGCAGTTCTTC.

This clonotype was seen repeatedly, ten times or more. This sequence joins TRBV12-3 or TRBV12-4 and TRBJ1-2; D ambiguous. Trimming removed 4 bases at V and 5 bases at J, with 11 bases between. This CDR3 is built from 13 residues. CDR3 protein: CASSSGPGYGYTF. The CDR3 region has the DNA TGTGCCAGCAGTTCCGGGCCCGGATATGGCTACACCTTC.